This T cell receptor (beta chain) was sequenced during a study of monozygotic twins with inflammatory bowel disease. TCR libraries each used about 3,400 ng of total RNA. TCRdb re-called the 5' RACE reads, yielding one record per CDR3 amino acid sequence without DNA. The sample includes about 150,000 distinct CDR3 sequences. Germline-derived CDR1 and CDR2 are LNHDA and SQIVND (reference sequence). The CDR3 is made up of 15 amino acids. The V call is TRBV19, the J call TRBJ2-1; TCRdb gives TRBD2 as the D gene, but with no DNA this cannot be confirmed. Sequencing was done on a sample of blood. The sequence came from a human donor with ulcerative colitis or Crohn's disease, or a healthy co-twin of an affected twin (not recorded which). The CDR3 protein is CASSIKLGRYDEQFF.